These 28 T cell receptor beta chains were sequenced from one sample in a study of blood T cell repertoires in COVID-19. Here immunoSEQ multiplex PCR was the method, and the copy in TCRdb shows in-frame clones only, minus some. The sample consists of under 30,000 clones, more than 80% of them appearing once. Sequenced: peripheral blood. Source of these receptors: a human donor in a cohort sampled during active COVID-19.

The genes are TRBV19 and TRBJ1-2, with 7 nucleotides matching TRBD1. Germline trimming cut 1 base from V and 8 bases from J; bases unmatched to any gene: 10. Germline CDR1 is LNHDA and CDR2 is SQIVND (reference sequence). The CDR3 loop spans 15 amino acids. The CDR3 DNA follows: TGTGCCAGTAGTATAGCCCGACAGGGCCGGGAAGGCTACACCTTC. Its translation: CASSIARQGREGYTF.

This clone was seen more than once but under ten times. This chain joins TRBV4-2 and TRBJ1-2, with D possibly being TRBD1 (6 bases). Trimming stripped 5 bases from V and 2 bases from J, with 15 bases between. This CDR3 region has 15 residues. From germline, CDR1 is LGHNA and CDR2 YNFKEQ. The CDR3 here is CASSGTDSKNYGYTF. The CDR3 DNA follows: TGTGCCAGCAGCGGAACGGACAGCAAAAACTATGGCTACACCTTC.

The chain joins TRBV6-5 to TRBJ2-5; 9 bases align to TRBD1. Judging by the DNA end, TRBJ2-7 fits better; the J call may be wrong. The CDR3 consists of 14 residues. Per germline, CDR1 MNHEY and CDR2 SVGAGI. This CDR3 is CASTGTGSFYEQYF. The DNA of the CDR3 is TGTGCCAGCACCGGGACAGGGTCATTCTACGAGCAGTACTTC.

The chain is built from TRBV2 and TRBJ1-5; D might be TRBD1 (6 bases). Germline values: CDR1 SNHLY, CDR2 FYNNEI. The CDR3 consists of 14 residues. V was shortened by 7 bases and J by 7 bases, with 17 bases between the two germline ends. DNA for the CDR3: TGTGCCAGCAAAATTGACCAGGGGTTACAGCCCCAGCATTTT. Amino acid sequence: CASKIDQGLQPQHF.

The chain joins TRBV7-8 to TRBJ2-2, with TRBD1 identical over 7 bases. This CDR3 region has 18 residues. V shed 5 bases, J shed 2 bases, and the junction held 14 bases outside the gene matches. CDR1 SGHVS and CDR2 FQNEAQ come from the germline V gene. CDR3 nucleotides: TGTGCCAGCAGCCGTAGACAGGGTTTGCCGGTCAACACCGGGGAGCTGTTTTTT. As protein: CASSRRQGLPVNTGELFF.

The chain carries TRBV4-3 and TRBJ2-3; 7 nucleotides agree with TRBD2. The germline gives CDR1 LGHNA, CDR2 YSLEER. V was clipped by 0 bases and J by 0 bases; unmatched bases: 9. The CDR3 covers 18 residues. DNA of the CDR3: TGCGCCAGCAGCCAAGATCAGGGTGGGGGGGGTAGCACAGATACGCAGTATTTT. Protein product: CASSQDQGGGGSTDTQYF.

The chain joins TRBV3-1 (or the pseudogene TRBV3-2) to TRBJ2-3; the match to TRBD2 covers 10 bases. The germline V gene has CDR1 LGHDT and CDR2 YNNKEL (reference sequence). Unmatched junction bases numbered 5, after V lost 0 bases and J lost 2 bases. The CDR3 contains 17 residues. CDR3 bases: TGTGCCAGCAGCCAAGAGGCTAGCGGGGGCTCCACAGATACGCAGTATTTT. This codes for CASSQEASGGSTDTQYF.

This clone showed up just once. The chain joins TRBV2 to TRBJ2-1; 7 bases fit TRBD2. Germline trimming cut 7 bases from V and 6 bases from J; bases unmatched to any gene: 6. CDR1 SNHLY and CDR2 FYNNEI come from the germline V gene. This CDR3 region has 13 residues. The CDR3 nucleotides are TGTGCCAGCATGGGCAGGGAGGGCAATGAGCAGTTCTTC. It encodes CASMGREGNEQFF.

V usage is TRBV7-9 and J usage is TRBJ2-5, with D unresolved. The V gene lost 1 base and the J gene lost 3 bases, with 6 bases spanning the gap. Germline CDR1 SEHNR, CDR2 FQNEAQ (reference sequence). The CDR3 consists of 13 residues. CDR3 sequence: CASSLDQKETQYF. CDR3 nucleotides: TGTGCCAGCAGCTTAGACCAGAAAGAGACCCAGTACTTC.

The J gene is TRBJ1-4, the V gene TRBV24-1; 7 bases match TRBD1. Germline V gives CDR1 KGHDR, CDR2 SFDVKD. V dropped 1 base and J dropped 0; count of bases not matched to a gene: 10. CDR3 length equals 19 residues. CDR3 in amino acids: CATSDFPRQGITTNEKLFF. The CDR3 region has the DNA TGTGCCACCAGTGATTTCCCGCGACAGGGCATCACAACTAATGAAAAACTGTTTTTT.

This clone was counted a single time. The rearrangement links TRBV28 to TRBJ1-2, with 8 bases matching TRBD1. Losses at the gene ends were 8 bases for V and 3 bases for J; bases not matched to a gene: 5. Per germline, CDR1 MDHEN and CDR2 SYDVKM. This CDR3 has 13 amino acids. CDR3 loop: CASQKTGDYGYTF. The CDR3 region has the DNA TGTGCCAGCCAAAAGACAGGGGACTATGGCTACACCTTC.

The genes are TRBV27 and TRBJ2-5, with 9 bases aligning to TRBD2. Germline loops: CDR1 MNHEY, CDR2 SMNVEV (reference sequence). The CDR3 is made up of 14 amino acids. The trim removed 5 bases at V and 7 bases at J, leaving 8 bases unmatched. The DNA for the CDR3 is TGTGCCAGCAGTCGCGGGAGGGGGGAAGGGACCCAGTACTTC. This codes for CASSRGRGEGTQYF.

V and J are TRBV28 and TRBJ2-1; D possibly corresponds to TRBD2 (6 bases). The germline V gene has CDR1 MDHEN and CDR2 SYDVKM. The CDR3 runs to 12 residues. Trimming took 6 bases from V and 9 from J, leaving 12 bases between them. DNA of the CDR3: TGTGCCAGCAGGCGGGACCGCGGTGAGCAGTTCTTC. Amino acid sequence: CASRRDRGEQFF.

This clone was detected once. This sequence joins TRBV6-6 and TRBJ1-5, with 8 bases aligning to TRBD1. V shed 9 bases, J shed 11 bases, and the junction held 15 bases outside the gene matches. The CDR3 loop spans 14 amino acids. Germline values: CDR1 MNHNY, CDR2 SVGAGI (reference sequence). The CDR3 spells CASRETGAPVAQHF. The CDR3 DNA sequence: TGTGCCAGTCGGGAGACAGGGGCCCCCGTGGCCCAGCATTTT.

This chain joins TRBV5-5 and TRBJ2-2; 9 bases agree with TRBD2. V lost 0 bases to trimming and J lost 0 bases; unmatched junction nucleotides: 6. The CDR3 contains 18 residues. Germline V gene lookup returns CDR1 SGHKS and CDR2 YYEKEE (reference sequence). The CDR3 loop is CASSLGGGGASNTGELFF. DNA for the CDR3: TGTGCCAGCAGCTTGGGCGGCGGGGGGGCTTCGAACACCGGGGAGCTGTTTTTT.

The rearrangement joins TRBV6-4 to TRBJ2-5, with TRBD2 matching over 10 bases. Germline values: CDR1 MRHNA, CDR2 SNTAGT. The V and J ends lost 3 bases and 1 base, in that order; junction bases with no gene match: 11. The CDR3 is made up of 18 amino acids. Here the CDR3 DNA reads TGTGCCAGCAGTGAAGGGGGCGGGAAGCGGGGGGGCCAAGAGACCCAGTACTTC. Encoded protein: CASSEGGGKRGGQETQYF.

The V and J genes are TRBV28 and TRBJ1-2; a weak D match, TRBD1 (6 bases). V lost 2 bases and J lost 8, with 12 bases in between. Germline-derived CDR1 and CDR2 are MDHEN and SYDVKM. This CDR3 spans 13 amino acids. In DNA form, the CDR3 reads TGTGCCAGCAGTTTAGTAGCAGGGGTAGGCTACACCTTC. This gives the protein CASSLVAGVGYTF.

The rearrangement uses TRBV4-1 and TRBJ1-2, with 9 bases matching TRBD1. The germline V gene encodes CDR1 MGHRA and CDR2 YSYEKL. CDR3 size: 15 residues. Germline trimming cut 3 bases from V and 3 bases from J; bases unmatched to any gene: 5. CDR3 nucleotide sequence: TGCGCCAGCAGCCATCTGACAGGGGGAGACTATGGCTACACCTTC. Protein sequence: CASSHLTGGDYGYTF.

The chain recombines TRBV20-1 with TRBJ1-5, with D possibly being TRBD1 (5 bases). The CDR3 runs 12 residues. Germline V lookup: CDR1 DFQATT, CDR2 SNEGSKA (reference sequence). Trimming left V 3 bases short and J 8 bases short, with 11 bases between. CDR3 region: CSASAGREPQHF. CDR3 sequence (DNA): TGCAGTGCTAGTGCAGGGAGGGAGCCCCAGCATTTT.

The J gene is TRBJ1-4, the V gene TRBV5-1, with TRBD1 matching over 9 bases. CDR3 length: 16 amino acids. Germline V CDR1 and CDR2: SGHRS, YFSETQ. Germline trimming cut 7 bases from V and 0 bases from J; bases unmatched to any gene: 7. The CDR3 loop is CASGPGQGPTNEKLFF. CDR3 nucleotides: TGCGCCAGCGGACCGGGACAGGGACCAACTAATGAAAAACTGTTTTTT.

The chain joins TRBV7-9 to TRBJ2-2, with a weak D call TRBD2 (6 bases). The V end lost 5 bases, the J end lost 2 bases, and 12 bases lay between the germline ends. The germline V gene encodes CDR1 SEHNR and CDR2 FQNEAQ (reference sequence). The CDR3 runs to 15 residues. This CDR3 reads CASSTPGLNTGELFF. The CDR3 bases are TGTGCCAGCAGCACGCCGGGACTTAACACCGGGGAGCTGTTTTTT.

This chain uses TRBV19 with TRBJ2-7; 8 positions agree with TRBD1. The J segment lost 7 bases and the V segment lost 7 bases, leaving 15 bases of the junction unmatched. The CDR3 length is 15 residues. CDR1 is LNHDA and CDR2 is SQIVND in the germline V gene (reference sequence). CDR3 DNA sequence: TGTGCCAGTACCCCCCGGGGACAGGTGAAGGGGGAGCAGTACTTC. It codes for CASTPRGQVKGEQYF. The variable domain in full, completed from reference TRBV19 and TRBJ2-7, reads DGGITQSPKYLFRKEGQNVTLSCEQNLNHDAMYWYRQDPGQGLRLIYYSQIVNDFQKGDIAEGYSVSREKKESFPLTVTSAQKNPTAFYLCASTPRGQVKGEQYFGPGTRLTVT.

CDR3 nucleotide sequence: TGTGCCAGCAGTTACTCGAACAGGGGAGAAAGGTACGAGCAGTACTTC. Translated: CASSYSNRGERYEQYF. The chain has TRBV6-5 and TRBJ2-7, with 7 positions matching TRBD1. The CDR3 consists of 16 residues. Trimming cost V 0 bases and J 4 bases; bases outside gene matches: 9. In germline, CDR1 is MNHEY, CDR2 SVGAGI.

The chain carries TRBV10-2 and TRBJ2-7; 9 bases agree with TRBD2. J lost 6 bases, V lost 3 bases, and 15 bases had no gene match. CDR1 is WSHSY, CDR2 SAAADI, per germline. The CDR3 runs to 17 residues. For the CDR3, the DNA is TGCGCCAGCAGTGACCTAGCAGGCGGGGGGGGCCTCGCCGAGCAGTACTTC. Encoded protein: CASSDLAGGGGLAEQYF.

The gene calls are TRBV7-9 and TRBJ2-7, with D tentatively TRBD2 (5 bases). Looked up from germline, CDR1 is SEHNR and CDR2 is FQNEAQ (reference sequence). The CDR3 length is 13 residues. V dropped 8 bases and J dropped 2 bases, with 13 bases sitting between them. This CDR3 is CASSKPGTYEQYF. The CDR3 DNA follows: TGTGCCAGCTCAAAACCGGGGACCTACGAGCAGTACTTC.

The chain employs TRBV7-8 and TRBJ2-2; D is possibly TRBD2 (6 bases). CDR1 is SGHVS and CDR2 is FQNEAQ in the germline V gene. V was cut by 4 bases and J by 7 bases, with 19 bases left in between. CDR3 size: 16 residues. CDR3 sequence reads: CASSWGLPNIHGELFF. The CDR3 coding sequence is TGTGCCAGCAGCTGGGGACTTCCGAATATTCACGGGGAGCTGTTTTTT.

V gene TRBV7-8 combines with J gene TRBJ1-1; the D is unclear. From germline, CDR1 is SGHVS and CDR2 FQNEAQ. Trimming pared 1 base from V and 2 bases from J, leaving 11 bases between. This CDR3 has 15 residues. Written as DNA, the CDR3 is TGTGCCAGCAGCTTAGTAATTGGCACAAACACTGAAGCTTTCTTT. Protein sequence: CASSLVIGTNTEAFF.

The chain employs TRBV2 and TRBJ1-6; 9 nucleotides match TRBD1. V shed 6 bases, J shed 10 bases, and the junction held 10 bases outside the gene matches. This CDR3 has 15 amino acids. Germline lookup yields CDR1 SNHLY and CDR2 FYNNEI. CDR3 DNA: TGTGCCAGCAGCCAGGGACAGGGAGAAAGATCACCCCTCCACTTT. As protein: CASSQGQGERSPLHF.